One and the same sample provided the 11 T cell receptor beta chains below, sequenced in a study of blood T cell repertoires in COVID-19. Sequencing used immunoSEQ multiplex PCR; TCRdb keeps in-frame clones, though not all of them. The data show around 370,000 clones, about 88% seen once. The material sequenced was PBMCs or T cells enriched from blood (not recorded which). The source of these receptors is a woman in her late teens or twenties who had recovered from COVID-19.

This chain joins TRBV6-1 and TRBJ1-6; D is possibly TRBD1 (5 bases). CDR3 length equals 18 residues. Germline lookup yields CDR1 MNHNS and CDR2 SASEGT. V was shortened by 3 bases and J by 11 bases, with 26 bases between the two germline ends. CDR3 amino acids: CASSENSIAPTSGPPLHF. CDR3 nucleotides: TGTGCCAGCAGTGAGAACTCGATTGCCCCAACCTCAGGGCCACCCCTCCACTTT.

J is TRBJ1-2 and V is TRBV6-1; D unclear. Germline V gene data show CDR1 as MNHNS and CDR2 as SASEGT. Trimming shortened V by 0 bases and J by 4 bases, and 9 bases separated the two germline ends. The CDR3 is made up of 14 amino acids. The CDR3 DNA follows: TGTGCCAGCAGTGAAGCGGTGCCCGGCTATGGCTACACCTTC. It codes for CASSEAVPGYGYTF.

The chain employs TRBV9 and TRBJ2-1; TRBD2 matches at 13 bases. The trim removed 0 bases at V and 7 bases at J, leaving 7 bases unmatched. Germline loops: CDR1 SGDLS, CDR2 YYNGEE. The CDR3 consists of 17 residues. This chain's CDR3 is CASSVAVTSGGVNEQFF. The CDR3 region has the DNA TGTGCCAGCAGCGTAGCGGTAACTAGCGGGGGGGTTAATGAGCAGTTCTTC.

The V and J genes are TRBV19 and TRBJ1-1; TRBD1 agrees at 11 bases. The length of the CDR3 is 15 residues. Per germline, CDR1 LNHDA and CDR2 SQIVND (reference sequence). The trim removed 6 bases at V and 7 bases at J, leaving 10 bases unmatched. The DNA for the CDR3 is TGTGCCAGTAGCGACCCCGGACAGGGGGCGAGTGAAGCTTTCTTT. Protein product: CASSDPGQGASEAFF.

CDR3 sequence reads: CASSIDSGGVRSADTQYF. The CDR3 region has the DNA TGTGCCAGTAGTATAGATTCGGGGGGGGTAAGATCAGCAGATACGCAGTATTTT. V and J are TRBV19 and TRBJ2-3, with 8 bases matching TRBD2. V shed 0 bases and J 4 bases; nucleotides not matched to a gene: 12. The CDR3 contains 18 residues. Germline CDR1 and CDR2: LNHDA and SQIVND (reference sequence).

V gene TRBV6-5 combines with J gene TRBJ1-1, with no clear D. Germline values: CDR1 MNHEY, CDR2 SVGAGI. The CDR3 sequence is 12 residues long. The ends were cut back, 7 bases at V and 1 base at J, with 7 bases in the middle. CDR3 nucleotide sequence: TGTGCCAGCACGGCAGGGAACACTGAAGCTTTCTTT. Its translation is CASTAGNTEAFF.

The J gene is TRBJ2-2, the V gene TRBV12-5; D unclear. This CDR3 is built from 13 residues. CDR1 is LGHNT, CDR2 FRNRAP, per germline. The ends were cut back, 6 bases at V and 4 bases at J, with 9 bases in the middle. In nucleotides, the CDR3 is TGTGCTAGTGGCCCGTCTAGCACCGGGGAGCTGTTTTTT. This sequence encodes CASGPSSTGELFF.

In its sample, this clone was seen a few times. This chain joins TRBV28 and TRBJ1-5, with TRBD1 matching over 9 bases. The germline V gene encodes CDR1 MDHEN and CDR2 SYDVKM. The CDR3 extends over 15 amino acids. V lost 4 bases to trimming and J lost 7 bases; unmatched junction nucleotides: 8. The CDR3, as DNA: TGTGCCAGCAGTTCGAACAGGGGGCAGGAACAGCCCCAGCATTTT. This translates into CASSSNRGQEQPQHF.

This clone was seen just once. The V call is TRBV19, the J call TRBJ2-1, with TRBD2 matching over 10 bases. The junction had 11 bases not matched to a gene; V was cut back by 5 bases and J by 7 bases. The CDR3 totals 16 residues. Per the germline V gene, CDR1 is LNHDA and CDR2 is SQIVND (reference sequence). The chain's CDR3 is CASSAPGLARENEQFF. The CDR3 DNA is TGTGCCAGTAGTGCACCGGGACTAGCGAGGGAAAATGAGCAGTTCTTC. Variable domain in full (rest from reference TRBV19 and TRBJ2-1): DGGITQSPKYLFRKEGQNVTLSCEQNLNHDAMYWYRQDPGQGLRLIYYSQIVNDFQKGDIAEGYSVSREKKESFPLTVTSAQKNPTAFYLCASSAPGLARENEQFFGPGTRLTVL.

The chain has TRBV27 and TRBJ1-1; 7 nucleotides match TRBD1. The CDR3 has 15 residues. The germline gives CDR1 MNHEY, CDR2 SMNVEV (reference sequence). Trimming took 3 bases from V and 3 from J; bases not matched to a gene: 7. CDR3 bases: TGTGCCAGCAGTTTTTCCGCAGGGGGGTACACTGAAGCTTTCTTT. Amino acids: CASSFSAGGYTEAFF.

CDR3 amino acids: CASTGTGLNRTEAFF. The CDR3 coding sequence is TGTGCCAGTACCGGGACAGGGTTAAATCGCACTGAAGCTTTCTTT. The chain uses TRBV19 and TRBJ1-1; 9 nucleotides line up with TRBD1. This CDR3 comprises 15 residues. The V segment lost 7 bases and the J segment 4 bases; nucleotides outside the gene matches: 10. The germline gives CDR1 LNHDA, CDR2 SQIVND (reference sequence).